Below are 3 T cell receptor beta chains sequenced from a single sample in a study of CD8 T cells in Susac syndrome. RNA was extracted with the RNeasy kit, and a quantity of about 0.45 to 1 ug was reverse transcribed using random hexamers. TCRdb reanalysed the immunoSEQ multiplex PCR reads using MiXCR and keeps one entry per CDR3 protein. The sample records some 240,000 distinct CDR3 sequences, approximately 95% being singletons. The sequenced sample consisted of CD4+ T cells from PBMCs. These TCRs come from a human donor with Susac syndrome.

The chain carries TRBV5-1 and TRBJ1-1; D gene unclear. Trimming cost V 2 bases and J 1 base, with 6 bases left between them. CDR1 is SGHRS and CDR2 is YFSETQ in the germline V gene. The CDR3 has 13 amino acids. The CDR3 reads CASSFAGNTEAFF. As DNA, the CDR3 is TGCGCCAGCAGCTTTGCGGGGAACACTGAAGCTTTCTTT.

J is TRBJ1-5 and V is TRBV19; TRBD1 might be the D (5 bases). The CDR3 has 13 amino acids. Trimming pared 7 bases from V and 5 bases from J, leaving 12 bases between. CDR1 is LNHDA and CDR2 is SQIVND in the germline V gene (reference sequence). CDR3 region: CASMRQGDQPQHF. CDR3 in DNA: TGTGCCAGTATGAGGCAGGGAGATCAGCCCCAGCATTTT.

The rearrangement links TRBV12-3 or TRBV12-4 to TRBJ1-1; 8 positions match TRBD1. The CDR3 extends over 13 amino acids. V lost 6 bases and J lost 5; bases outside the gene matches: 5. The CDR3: CASRQGEWTEAFF. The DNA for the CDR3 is TGTGCCAGCAGACAGGGGGAGTGGACTGAAGCTTTCTTT.